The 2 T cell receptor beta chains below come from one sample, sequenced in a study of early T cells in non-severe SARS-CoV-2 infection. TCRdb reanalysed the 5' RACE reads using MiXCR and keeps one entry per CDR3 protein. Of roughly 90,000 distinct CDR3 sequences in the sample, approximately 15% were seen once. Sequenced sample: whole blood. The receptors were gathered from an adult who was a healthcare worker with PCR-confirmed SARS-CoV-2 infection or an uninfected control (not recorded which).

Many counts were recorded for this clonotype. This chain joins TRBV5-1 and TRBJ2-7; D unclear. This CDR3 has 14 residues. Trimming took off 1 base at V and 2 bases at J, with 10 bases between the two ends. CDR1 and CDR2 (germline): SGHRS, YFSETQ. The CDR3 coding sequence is TGCGCCAGCAGCTTGTTGGAATTCCCCTACGAGCAGTACTTC. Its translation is CASSLLEFPYEQYF.

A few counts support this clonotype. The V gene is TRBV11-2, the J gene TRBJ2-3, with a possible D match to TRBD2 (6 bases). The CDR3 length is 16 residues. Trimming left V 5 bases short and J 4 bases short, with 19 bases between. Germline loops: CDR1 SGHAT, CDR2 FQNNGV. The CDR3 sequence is CASSPPGVRAPDTQYF. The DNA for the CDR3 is TGTGCCAGCAGCCCGCCGGGAGTTAGGGCCCCAGATACGCAGTATTTT. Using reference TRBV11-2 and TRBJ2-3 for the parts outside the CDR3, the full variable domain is EAGVAQSPRYKIIEKRQSVAFWCNPISGHATLYWYQQILGQGPKLLIQFQNNGVVDDSQLPKDRFSAERLKGVDSTLKIQPAKLEDSAVYLCASSPPGVRAPDTQYFGPGTRLTVL.